These 18 T cell receptor beta chains were all obtained from the same sample, sequenced in a study of molecular identifiers for immune sequencing clone quantification. TCRdb reprocessed the PCR reads with MiXCR, giving one entry per CDR3 protein. The sample lists nearly 650,000 distinct CDR3 sequences; 25% were seen once. The specimen was naive CD8+ T cells from blood, with Jurkat cell RNA spiked in. This sample's subset: FACS-sorted CD8+CD4-CCR7+CD45RA+ naive T cells. Receptor source: a human donor in good health. Some libraries in this study had Jurkat cell RNA spiked in.

This clonotype came up a few times. J is TRBJ2-1 and V is TRBV30; 11 bases agree with TRBD2. The germline CDR1 and CDR2 sequences are GTSNPN and SVGIG (reference sequence). J gave up 8 bases and V 2 bases, and 8 bases lay outside the gene matches. CDR3 size: 15 residues. The CDR3 region has the DNA TGTGCCTGGAGTCTCTTAGCGGGAGGGTTGGATGAGCAGTTCTTC. It specifies CAWSLLAGGLDEQFF. The variable domain in full, completed from reference TRBV30 and TRBJ2-1, reads SQTIHQWPATLVQPVGSPLSLECTVEGTSNPNLYWYRQAAGRGLQLLFYSVGIGQISSEVPQNLSASRPQDRQFILSSKKLLLSDSGFYLCAWSLLAGGLDEQFFGPGTRLTVL.

This clonotype was seen at least ten times. The chain is built from TRBV28 and TRBJ2-3; 10 bases fit TRBD1. The V segment lost 6 bases and the J segment 8 bases; nucleotides outside the gene matches: 8. The CDR3 consists of 14 residues. Per the germline V gene, CDR1 is MDHEN and CDR2 is SYDVKM. Here the CDR3 reads CASRGTGEIGTQYF. The CDR3 DNA reads TGTGCCAGCAGGGGGACAGGGGAGATCGGTACGCAGTATTTT.

Points on this clonotype: It differs at one base from a far larger clone, so likely a read error. V usage is TRBV7-2 and J usage is TRBJ2-7, with unresolved D. The last part of the DNA fits TRBJ2-1 better; the J call may be wrong. The CDR3 consists of 13 residues. The germline CDR1 and CDR2 sequences are SGHTA and FQGNSA. CDR3 nucleotide sequence: TGTGCCAGCAGCTTATCCGGTTCCTACGAGCAGTTCTTC. Amino acids: CASSLSGSYEQFF.

As concerns this clonotype: This sequence may be a read error, since a much larger clone differs from it by one base. The V call is TRBV7-8, the J call TRBJ1-4; D gene uncertain. The germline V gene encodes CDR1 SGHVS and CDR2 FQNEAQ. The CDR3 totals 14 residues. V lost 5 bases to trimming and J lost 8 bases, with 15 bases between them. For the CDR3, the DNA is TGTGCCAGCAGCGAACGGGTCCTGGGGGAAAAACTGTTTTTT. This encodes CASSERVLGEKLFF.

The V call is TRBV4-3, the J call TRBJ2-7, with D perhaps TRBD1 (5 bases). V shed 0 bases and J shed 2 bases, with 20 bases lying between them. The CDR3 runs to 18 residues. Germline values: CDR1 LGHNA, CDR2 YSLEER. CDR3 sequence: CASSQDEGRTNKTYEQYF. CDR3 nucleotide sequence: TGCGCCAGCAGCCAAGATGAAGGACGGACAAACAAGACCTACGAGCAGTACTTC.

A word on this clonotype: A much larger clone differs from this one at a single base, so this may be a read error. V gene TRBV13 combines with J gene TRBJ2-3, with 7 bases that match TRBD1. Germline CDR1 and CDR2: PRHDT and FYEKMQ (reference sequence). The CDR3 is 14 residues long. In DNA form, the CDR3 reads TGTTCCAGCAGCTCAACAGGGGTGGCAGATACGCAGTATTTT. Translating gives CSSSSTGVADTQYF.

There are a few counts of this clonotype. J is TRBJ2-7 and V is TRBV5-5; D perhaps matches TRBD2 (5 bases). From germline, CDR1 is SGHKS and CDR2 YYEKEE (reference sequence). This CDR3 is 13 amino acids long. Deletions cut 3 bases from V and 3 bases from J, with 10 bases between. The CDR3 loop reads CASSWSRGYEQYF. Written as DNA, the CDR3 is TGTGCCAGCAGCTGGTCCCGGGGCTACGAGCAGTACTTC.

This clonotype came up many times. The chain combines TRBV5-1 with TRBJ1-1, with D unresolved. This CDR3 region has 14 residues. V shed 0 bases and J shed 1 base, with 7 bases lying between them. In germline, CDR1 is SGHRS, CDR2 YFSETQ. CDR3 nucleotide sequence: TGCGCCAGCAGCTTGGCAGATCGGAACACTGAAGCTTTCTTT. It translates to CASSLADRNTEAFF.

This sequence joins TRBV7-9 and TRBJ2-7; D possibly corresponds to TRBD1 (6 bases). Germline V gene lookup returns CDR1 SEHNR and CDR2 FQNEAQ (reference sequence). This CDR3 region has 14 residues. Between the trimmed V and J ends, which lost 3 bases and 0 bases, there was a span of 9 bases. CDR3 nucleotides: TGTGCCAGCAGCTTTACAGGGAACTCCTACGAGCAGTACTTC. It yields the protein CASSFTGNSYEQYF.

This clonotype has at least ten counts. The V call is TRBV20-1, the J call TRBJ2-4; D not certain. The CDR3 runs 13 residues. Germline V gene data show CDR1 as DFQATT and CDR2 as SNEGSKA (reference sequence). Trimming took 0 bases from V and 4 from J, leaving 7 bases between them. CDR3 sequence (DNA): TGCAGTGCTAGAGATCGCCAGAAAAACATTCAGTACTTC. Its translation: CSARDRQKNIQYF.

As for this clonotype: Sequence at one end of the junction differs from germline and may be a read error. The V call is TRBV20-1, the J call TRBJ1-1; 7 nucleotides align to TRBD1. Germline CDR1 and CDR2: DFQATT and SNEGSKA (reference sequence). The CDR3 spans 14 residues. The CDR3 region has the DNA TGCAGTGCGGGAAAACAGGGGCTGAACACTGAAGATTTCTTT. This gives the protein CSAGKQGLNTEDFF.

This clonotype has only a few counts. The genes are TRBV7-6 and TRBJ1-1; no clear D gene. Trimming shortened V by 4 bases and J by 8 bases, and 8 bases separated the two germline ends. Germline lookup yields CDR1 SGHVS and CDR2 FNYEAQ. The CDR3 is 11 amino acids. This chain's CDR3 is CASSSGYEAFF. CDR3 in DNA: TGTGCCAGCAGCTCCGGGTACGAAGCTTTCTTT.

This clonotype was picked up many times. This chain links TRBV12-3 or TRBV12-4 with TRBJ2-5; 7 nucleotides line up with TRBD2. This CDR3 comprises 16 residues. V dropped 7 bases and J dropped 1; count of bases not matched to a gene: 12. The CDR3: CASNNPTGGFQETQYF. The CDR3 DNA sequence: TGTGCCAGCAACAACCCCACCGGGGGGTTCCAAGAGACCCAGTACTTC.

In the case of this clonotype: It may be a read error: a sequence one base away is much more abundant. V gene TRBV2 combines with J gene TRBJ1-1, with 8 bases identical to TRBD1. Per germline, CDR1 SNHLY and CDR2 FYNNEI. Losses at the gene ends were 6 bases for V and 1 base for J; bases not matched to a gene: 13. CDR3 length equals 17 residues. The CDR3 DNA is TGTGCCAGCAGGGACTATACAGGGGGGGGCACGAACACTGAAGCTTTCTTT. Protein: CASRDYTGGGTNTEAFF.

This clonotype was recorded many times. The chain couples TRBV7-9 to TRBJ2-3; weak D call: TRBD2 (5 bases). Between the trimmed V and J ends, which lost 6 bases and 6 bases, there was a span of 22 bases. Germline-derived CDR1 and CDR2 are SEHNR and FQNEAQ (reference sequence). The CDR3 is made up of 16 amino acids. The CDR3 region is CASSRTNAGVGDTQYF. CDR3 bases: TGTGCCAGCAGTAGAACTAATGCGGGCGTCGGGGATACGCAGTATTTT. The complete variable domain, with remaining parts taken from reference TRBV7-9 and TRBJ2-3, reads DTGVSQNPRHKITKRGQNVTFRCDPISEHNRLYWYRQTLGQGPEFLTYFQNEAQLEKSRLLSDRFSAERPKGSFSTLEIQRTEQGDSAMYLCASSRTNAGVGDTQYFGPGTRLTVL.

The chain uses TRBV5-1 and TRBJ2-7; no clear D gene. Germline V gene lookup returns CDR1 SGHRS and CDR2 YFSETQ. V dropped 0 bases and J dropped 9 bases, with 19 bases sitting between them. This CDR3 has 15 amino acids. For the CDR3, the DNA is TGCGCCAGCAGCTTGGAGGTGGCCGACTCCTCCGCGCAGTACTTC. This codes for CASSLEVADSSAQYF.

In the case of this clonotype: This clone may be a read error of a much larger clone one base away. Since the CDR3 does not end with the conserved phenylalanine or tryptophan, this likely comes from a read error. The V call is TRBV11-2, the J call TRBJ2-7; D is possibly TRBD2 (6 bases). V lost 1 base and J lost 7, with 11 bases in between. Germline-derived CDR1 and CDR2 are SGHAT and FQNNGV. The CDR3 length is 13 residues. CDR3 coding DNA: TGTGCCAGCAGCTTAGGCGCGGGGTGGGAGCAGTACCTC. Translation gives CASSLGAGWEQYL.

This clonotype has at least ten counts. The chain links TRBV4-1 to TRBJ1-5; no reliable D call. This CDR3 comprises 15 residues. Germline V gene data show CDR1 as MGHRA and CDR2 as YSYEKL. Trimming took 1 base from V and 6 from J, leaving 13 bases between them. The CDR3 here is CASSQVYGFSQPQHF. CDR3 nucleotides: TGCGCCAGCAGCCAAGTTTATGGGTTTAGTCAGCCCCAGCATTTT.